These T cell receptor beta chains were read from a single sample in a study of Graves' ophthalmopathy and Graves' hyperthyroidism. TCRdb analysed the multiplex PCR reads with MiXCR anew, one entry per CDR3 protein. The repertoire has 600,000 to 700,000 distinct CDR3 sequences, about 40% of them found once; the top ten carry roughly 3%. Sequencing input: peripheral blood. These receptors were collected from an adult man with Graves' ophthalmopathy. The CDR3 runs from the conserved cysteine through the conserved F or W. D genes are given only for firm matches. The listing skips clone size in some rows; elsewhere it reads once, few, many or a size class.

>TRBJ2-5|TRBV5-1|-|-
CASSRKQERETQYF
TGCGCCAGCAGCCGTAAACAGGAGAGAGAGACCCAGTACTTC
>TRBJ1-1|TRBV2|many|-
CASSEAGGRNTEAFF
TGTGCCAGCAGTGAAGCAGGTGGGAGAAACACTGAAGCTTTCTTT
>TRBJ1-2|TRBV2|-|TRBD1
CASRRTGGDYTF
TGTGCCAGCAGGCGGACAGGGGGCGACTACACCTTC
>TRBJ1-5|TRBV19|many|-
CASSAPGLGGPQPQHF
TGTGCCAGTAGTGCACCGGGACTGGGAGGGCCTCAGCCCCAGCATTTT
>TRBJ2-7|TRBV10-3|few|-
CATSGTQIYEQYF
TGTGCCACCTCCGGCACACAAATCTACGAGCAGTACTTC
>TRBJ2-2|TRBV2|many|-
CASSEEGGELFF
TGTGCCAGCAGTGAGGAGGGCGGGGAGCTGTTTTTT
>TRBJ2-4|TRBV25-1|few|TRBD2
CASRLAGVNIQYF
TGTGCCAGCAGGTTAGCGGGAGTGAACATTCAGTACTTC
>TRBJ1-2|TRBV7-9|-|TRBD1
CASSTGTGGYGYTF
TGTGCCAGCAGCACGGGGACAGGCGGATATGGCTACACCTTC
>TRBJ1-2|TRBV12-3/TRBV12-4|-|-
CASSQGPGYGYTF
TGTGCCAGCAGTCAGGGACCGGGCTATGGCTACACCTTC
>TRBJ2-5|TRBV24-1|many|TRBD1
CATSDYRGAIETQYF
TGTGCCACCAGTGATTACAGGGGTGCAATAGAGACCCAGTACTTC
>TRBJ1-3|TRBV19|-|-
CASSGPISGNTIYF
TGTGCCAGTAGTGGACCTATCTCTGGAAACACCATATATTTT
>TRBJ2-7|TRBV11-2|many|TRBD2
CASSRTGLAGGEQYF
TGTGCCAGCAGCCGAACGGGGCTAGCGGGAGGCGAGCAGTACTTC
>TRBJ1-3|TRBV9|many|-
CASSAGTGGPGNTIYF
TGTGCCAGCAGCGCCGGAACAGGCGGACCGGGAAACACCATATATTTT
>TRBJ1-5|TRBV4-3|-|-
CASSQGRVGEPQHF
TGCGCCAGCAGCCAAGGCAGGGTCGGAGAGCCCCAGCATTTT
>TRBJ1-4|TRBV7-9|many|-
CASSQGPPEEKLFF
TGTGCCAGCAGCCAAGGGCCACCTGAAGAAAAACTGTTTTTT
>TRBJ2-7|TRBV12-3/TRBV12-4|-|TRBD1
CASSQARTGDEQYF
TGTGCCAGCAGTCAGGCCCGGACAGGGGACGAGCAGTACTTC
>TRBJ1-2|TRBV9|many|-
CASSVEAGDHGYTF
TGTGCCAGCAGCGTAGAAGCAGGGGACCATGGCTACACCTTC
>TRBJ2-7|TRBV7-2|-|TRBD1
CASSLFGSGTGIYEQYF
TGTGCCAGCAGTCTTTTTGGGTCCGGGACAGGGATTTACGAGCAGTACTTC
>TRBJ2-7|TRBV5-5|-|TRBD1
CASSFRDRGQEQYF
TGTGCCAGCAGCTTCCGGGACAGGGGGCAAGAGCAGTACTTC
>TRBJ1-2|TRBV5-1|many|-
CASSPGLANYGYTF
TGCGCCAGCAGCCCGGGACTTGCTAACTATGGCTACACCTTC
>TRBJ1-2|TRBV25-1|few|TRBD1
CASSKLPGQGIDGYTF
TGTGCCAGCAGTAAACTACCGGGACAGGGCATAGATGGCTACACCTTC
>TRBJ2-6|TRBV19|few|-
CASSIGSGGANVLTF
TGTGCCAGTAGTATAGGGTCCGGCGGGGCCAACGTCCTGACTTTC
>TRBJ1-2|TRBV10-2|-|-
CASSAREGMLGYTF
TGCGCCAGCAGTGCTAGGGAGGGGATGTTGGGCTACACCTTC
>TRBJ1-4|TRBV6-1|-|-
CASSWGNNEKLFF
TGTGCCAGCAGTTGGGGAAATAATGAAAAACTGTTTTTT
>TRBJ1-5|TRBV20-1|many|-
CSASVGRSNQPQHF
TGCAGTGCTAGCGTGGGTAGGAGCAATCAGCCCCAGCATTTT
>TRBJ1-6|TRBV2|many|-
CASSPTGLLRSPHF
TGTGCCAGCAGTCCGACGGGACTGCTCCGATCCCCCCACTTT
>TRBJ2-5|TRBV19|many|-
CASSGSGLGEETQYF
TGTGCCAGTAGTGGGTCAGGGTTGGGGGAAGAGACCCAGTACTTC
>TRBJ1-6|TRBV12-3/TRBV12-4|many|TRBD1
CASRTGQGSSLHF
TGTGCCAGCAGGACGGGACAGGGTTCGTCCCTCCACTTT
>TRBJ2-2|TRBV4-1|few|-
CASRSGPNTGELFF
TGCGCCAGCAGGTCTGGGCCGAACACCGGGGAGCTGTTTTTT
>TRBJ2-7|TRBV7-9|-|-
CASSQPRRVTYEQYF
TGTGCCAGCAGCCAACCCCGAAGGGTCACCTACGAGCAGTACTTC
>TRBJ1-1|TRBV7-3|-|-
CASSFLAGQRNTEAFF
TGTGCCAGCAGCTTCCTAGCGGGACAAAGGAACACTGAAGCTTTCTTT
>TRBJ2-5|TRBV7-2|many|-
CASSPLPVGQETQYF
TGTGCCAGCAGCCCCCTTCCTGTAGGGCAAGAGACCCAGTACTTC
>TRBJ2-7|TRBV2|few|-
CASSQDKAYEQYF
TGTGCCAGCAGCCAGGATAAAGCCTACGAGCAGTACTTC
>TRBJ1-2|TRBV6-6|-|TRBD1
CASSYLSTGGEVPKSHRTF
TGTGCCAGCAGTTACCTCTCCACAGGGGGCGAAGTCCCTAAATCCCACCGCACCTTC
>TRBJ2-6|TRBV10-3|-|-
CAISEFGPAGSGANVLTF
TGTGCCATCAGTGAGTTCGGGCCAGCCGGGTCTGGGGCCAACGTCCTGACTTTC
>TRBJ2-7|TRBV7-8|few|-
CASSPRRVSDEQYF
TGTGCCAGCAGCCCCCGGCGGGTGTCTGACGAGCAGTACTTC
>TRBJ1-5|TRBV2|many|-
CASMTVGLPQHF
TGTGCCAGCATGACGGTGGGGTTGCCCCAGCATTTT
>TRBJ2-2|TRBV10-3|few|TRBD2
CASRIAGRNGELFF
TGTGCCAGCAGAATAGCGGGTCGGAACGGGGAGCTGTTTTTT
>TRBJ1-2|TRBV19|many|TRBD1
CASTDTGDGYTF
TGTGCCAGTACCGATACAGGGGATGGCTACACCTTC
>TRBJ1-1|TRBV7-2|-|TRBD1
CASSVTGGPWGEKVF
TGTGCCAGCAGCGTCACAGGGGGCCCTTGGGGGGAAAAAGTTTTT
>TRBJ2-5|TRBV27|-|-
CASSVGTQQYF
TGTGCCAGCAGCGTGGGGACCCAGCAGTACTTC
>TRBJ2-2|TRBV9|-|-
CASSPRAQLFF
TGTGCCAGCAGCCCCCGGGCGCAGCTGTTTTTT
>TRBJ1-1|TRBV7-9|many|-
CASSPTGEYTEAFF
TGTGCCAGCAGTCCGACAGGAGAATACACTGAAGCTTTCTTT
>TRBJ2-2|TRBV25-1|-|-
CASSFGQTPVTWELFF
TGCGCCAGCAGTTTTGGGCAGACCCCGGTCACCTGGGAGCTGTTTTTT
>TRBJ1-1|TRBV19|-|-
CASIIQPPNTEAFF
TGTGCCAGTATTATTCAGCCCCCGAACACTGAAGCTTTCTTT
>TRBJ1-1|TRBV10-3|many|-
CAISGGLGNTEAFF
TGTGCCATCAGTGGAGGGCTCGGGAACACTGAAGCTTTCTTT
>TRBJ2-3|TRBV19|-|-
CASKPHGPPTDTQYF
TGTGCCAGTAAACCCCATGGCCCACCCACAGATACGCAGTATTTT
>TRBJ2-2|TRBV19|many|-
CASRAQGTGELFF
TGTGCCAGTAGGGCTCAGGGCACCGGGGAGCTGTTTTTT
>TRBJ1-2|TRBV7-9|once|TRBD1
CASSSLDRGHGYTF
TGTGCCAGCAGCTCCCTCGACAGGGGGCACGGCTACACCTTC
>TRBJ1-1|TRBV9|-|-
CASSLDGMRVEAFF
TGTGCCAGCAGCCTGGACGGGATGAGAGTTGAAGCTTTCTTT